This T cell receptor beta chain stems from a study of T cell repertoires in cytomegalovirus infection (dated by TCRdb to about 2019). As for the study more broadly: The peptide stimulations were aimed at well-studied HLA-B-restricted epitopes as well as recently identified HLA-C-restricted CMV epitopes, whose presentation resists viral immunomodulation. The HLA type of each donor mattered for the analysis, because public TCR beta signatures pointed to carriage of CMV infection along with the matching HLA type.

This clonotype was seen only a few times. Which antigen it targets is not known. There are no base qualities to consult, and no much larger clone falls within one base. Sequencing instrument: Illumina HiSeq 1500. TCRdb trimmed the raw reads at Q25, called clones with MiXCR and kept productive beta chains. All rows with the same CDR3 protein become a single entry with the most common DNA and genes. Recorded for this sample are about half a million distinct CDR3 sequences; about 33% of them occurred a single time. The ten largest clones take up about 17% of the sample. CDR1 and CDR2 were assigned from the germline V gene as SGHRS and YFSETQ. The CDR3 sequence holds 13 residues, the cysteine and phenylalanine included. Only the CDR3 DNA is retained, 39 bases long and in frame from the first base. Cut back by 5 bases and 4 bases, the V and J ends lie 9 bases apart. The intended sense of this specimen's treatment or condition label: in vitro stimulation with specific CMV peptide epitopes to enrich CMV-specific T cells.

The full study reports these points: The ex vivo response was dominated by HLA-C-restricted CMV-specific TCR beta clonotypes, which also provided the single most frequent clonotype in two of eight donors. In both this cohort and an independent cohort of 300 to 450 donors, the cumulative frequency of public TCR beta family members distinguished carriers of CMV infection plus the relevant HLA type.

This sequence originates from a human donor in good health (CMV status not recorded). Some clones in this sample may be carry-over from other donors' samples. This material consisted of cultured PBMCs, taken from culture after CMV antigen stimulation. Here the chain combines TRBV5-1 and TRBJ2-2; no D segment can be confidently identified. The CDR3 reads as follows: CASRVGFTGELFF. Read as DNA, the sequence is TGCGCCAGCAGGGTCGGTTTCACCGGGGAGCTGTTTTTT.